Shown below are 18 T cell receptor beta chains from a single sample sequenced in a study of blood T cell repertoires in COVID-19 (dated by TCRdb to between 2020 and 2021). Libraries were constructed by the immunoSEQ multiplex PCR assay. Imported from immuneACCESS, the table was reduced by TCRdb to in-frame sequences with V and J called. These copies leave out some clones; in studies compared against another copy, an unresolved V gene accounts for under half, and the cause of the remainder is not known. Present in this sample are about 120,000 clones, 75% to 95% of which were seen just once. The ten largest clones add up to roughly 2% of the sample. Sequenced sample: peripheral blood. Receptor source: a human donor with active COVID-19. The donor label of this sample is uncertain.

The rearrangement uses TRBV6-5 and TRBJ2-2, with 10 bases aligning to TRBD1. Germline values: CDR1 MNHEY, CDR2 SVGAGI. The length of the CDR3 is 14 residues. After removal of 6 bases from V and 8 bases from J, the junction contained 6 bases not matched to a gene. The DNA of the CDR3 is TGTGCCAGCAGGAAGGGACAGGGGTCTGGGGAGCTGTTTTTT. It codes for CASRKGQGSGELFF.

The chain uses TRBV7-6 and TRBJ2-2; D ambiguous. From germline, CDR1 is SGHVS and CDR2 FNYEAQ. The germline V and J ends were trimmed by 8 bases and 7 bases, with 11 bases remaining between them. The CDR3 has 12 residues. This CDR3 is CASGIPDGELFF. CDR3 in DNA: TGTGCCAGCGGCATCCCAGACGGGGAGCTGTTTTTT.

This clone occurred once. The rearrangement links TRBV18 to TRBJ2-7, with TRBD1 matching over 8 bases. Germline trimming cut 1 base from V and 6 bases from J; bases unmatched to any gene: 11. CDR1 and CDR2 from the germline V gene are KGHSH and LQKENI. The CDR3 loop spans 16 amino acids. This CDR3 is CASSPQISQGAGEQYF. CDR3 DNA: TGTGCCAGCTCACCACAGATAAGTCAGGGGGCAGGCGAGCAGTACTTC.

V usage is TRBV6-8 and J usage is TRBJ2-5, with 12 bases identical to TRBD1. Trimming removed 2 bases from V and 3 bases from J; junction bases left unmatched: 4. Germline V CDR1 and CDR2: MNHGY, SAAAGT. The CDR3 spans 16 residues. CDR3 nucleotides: TGTGCCAGCAGTTACGGGACAGGGGGCGCGGAAGAGACCCAGTACTTC. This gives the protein CASSYGTGGAEETQYF.

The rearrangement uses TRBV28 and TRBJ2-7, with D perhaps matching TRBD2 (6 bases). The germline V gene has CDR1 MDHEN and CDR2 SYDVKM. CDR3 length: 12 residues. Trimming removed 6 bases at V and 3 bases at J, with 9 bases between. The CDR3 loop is CASRAGIYEQYF. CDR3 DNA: TGTGCCAGCAGGGCGGGGATCTACGAGCAGTACTTC.

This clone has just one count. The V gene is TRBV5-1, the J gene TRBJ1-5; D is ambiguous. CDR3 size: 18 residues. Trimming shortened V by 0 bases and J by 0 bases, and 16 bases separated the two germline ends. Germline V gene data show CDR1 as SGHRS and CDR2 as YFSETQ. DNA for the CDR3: TGCGCCAGCAGCTTGGGAGTTACAGCGGGTTATAGCAATCAGCCCCAGCATTTT. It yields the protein CASSLGVTAGYSNQPQHF.

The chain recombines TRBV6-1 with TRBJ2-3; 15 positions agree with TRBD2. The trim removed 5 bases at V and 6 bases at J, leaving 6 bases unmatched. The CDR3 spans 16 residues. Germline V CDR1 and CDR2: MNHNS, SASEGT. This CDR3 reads CASSKGLAGGLDTQYF. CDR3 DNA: TGTGCCAGCAGTAAAGGACTAGCGGGGGGGCTGGATACGCAGTATTTT.

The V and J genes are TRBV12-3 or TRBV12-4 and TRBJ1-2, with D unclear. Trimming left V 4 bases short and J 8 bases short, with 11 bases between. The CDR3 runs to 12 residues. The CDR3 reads CASSSGPRGYTF. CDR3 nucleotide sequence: TGTGCCAGCAGTTCTGGCCCGAGGGGCTACACCTTC.

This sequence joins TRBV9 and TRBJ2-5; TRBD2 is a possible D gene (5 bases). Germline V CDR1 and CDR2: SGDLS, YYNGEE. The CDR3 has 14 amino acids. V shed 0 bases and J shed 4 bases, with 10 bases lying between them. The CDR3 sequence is CASSVALGLETQYF. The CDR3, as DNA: TGTGCCAGCAGCGTAGCACTAGGGTTAGAGACCCAGTACTTC.

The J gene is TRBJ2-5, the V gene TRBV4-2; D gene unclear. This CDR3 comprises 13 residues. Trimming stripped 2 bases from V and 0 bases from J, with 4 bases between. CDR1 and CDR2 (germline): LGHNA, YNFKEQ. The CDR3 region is CASSQTNQETQYF. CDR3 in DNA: TGTGCCAGCAGCCAAACAAACCAAGAGACCCAGTACTTC.

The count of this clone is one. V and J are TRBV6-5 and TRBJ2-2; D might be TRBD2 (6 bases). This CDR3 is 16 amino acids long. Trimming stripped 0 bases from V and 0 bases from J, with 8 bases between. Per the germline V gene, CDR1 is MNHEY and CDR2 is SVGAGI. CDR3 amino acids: CASSYSGGPNTGELFF. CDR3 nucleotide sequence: TGTGCCAGCAGTTACTCGGGGGGACCGAACACCGGGGAGCTGTTTTTT.

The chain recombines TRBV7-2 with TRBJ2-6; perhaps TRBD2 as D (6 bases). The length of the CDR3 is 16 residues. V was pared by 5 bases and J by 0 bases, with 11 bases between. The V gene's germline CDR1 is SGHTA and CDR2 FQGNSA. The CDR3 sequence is CASSRDSFSGANVLTF. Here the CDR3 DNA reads TGTGCCAGCAGCCGGGACTCCTTCTCTGGGGCCAACGTCCTGACTTTC.

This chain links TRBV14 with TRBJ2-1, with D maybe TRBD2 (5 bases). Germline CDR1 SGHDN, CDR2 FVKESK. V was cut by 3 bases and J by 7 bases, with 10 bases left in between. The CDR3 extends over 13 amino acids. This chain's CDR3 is CASSQRVGNEQFF. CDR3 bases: TGTGCCAGCAGCCAGAGGGTGGGGAATGAGCAGTTCTTC.

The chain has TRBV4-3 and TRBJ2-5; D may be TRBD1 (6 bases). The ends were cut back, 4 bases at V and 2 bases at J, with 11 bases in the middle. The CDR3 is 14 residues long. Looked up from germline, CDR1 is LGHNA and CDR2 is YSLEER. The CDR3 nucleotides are TGCGCCAGCAGCCGACAGGTTTGGCAAGAGACCCAGTACTTC. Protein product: CASSRQVWQETQYF.

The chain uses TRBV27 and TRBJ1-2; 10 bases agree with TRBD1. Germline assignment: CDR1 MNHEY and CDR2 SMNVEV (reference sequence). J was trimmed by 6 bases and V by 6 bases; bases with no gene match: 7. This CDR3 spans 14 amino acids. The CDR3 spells CASRRTGTGDGYTF. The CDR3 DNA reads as TGTGCCAGCAGACGTACCGGGACAGGGGATGGCTACACCTTC.

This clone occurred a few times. The CDR3: CASCSLRGRTEAFF. The CDR3 bases are TGTGCCAGCTGTTCCCTGCGGGGGAGGACTGAAGCTTTCTTT. The V and J genes are TRBV6-2 or TRBV6-3 and TRBJ1-1, with D perhaps matching TRBD1 (5 bases). The CDR3 spans 14 residues. The germline V gene encodes CDR1 MNHEY and CDR2 SVGEGT. Trimming stripped 8 bases from V and 5 bases from J, with 18 bases between.

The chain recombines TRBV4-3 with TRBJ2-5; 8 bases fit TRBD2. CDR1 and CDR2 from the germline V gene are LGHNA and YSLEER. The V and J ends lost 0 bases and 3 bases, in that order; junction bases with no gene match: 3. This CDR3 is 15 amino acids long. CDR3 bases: TGCGCCAGCAGCCAAGAATGGCGGGGGGAAGAGACCCAGTACTTC. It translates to CASSQEWRGEETQYF.

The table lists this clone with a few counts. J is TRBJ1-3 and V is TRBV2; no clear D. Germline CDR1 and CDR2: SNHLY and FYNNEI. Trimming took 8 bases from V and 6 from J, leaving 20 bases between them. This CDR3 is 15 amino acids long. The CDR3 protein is CASGGQANSPNTIYF. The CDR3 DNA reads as TGTGCCAGCGGTGGGCAGGCCAACTCCCCAAACACCATATATTTT.